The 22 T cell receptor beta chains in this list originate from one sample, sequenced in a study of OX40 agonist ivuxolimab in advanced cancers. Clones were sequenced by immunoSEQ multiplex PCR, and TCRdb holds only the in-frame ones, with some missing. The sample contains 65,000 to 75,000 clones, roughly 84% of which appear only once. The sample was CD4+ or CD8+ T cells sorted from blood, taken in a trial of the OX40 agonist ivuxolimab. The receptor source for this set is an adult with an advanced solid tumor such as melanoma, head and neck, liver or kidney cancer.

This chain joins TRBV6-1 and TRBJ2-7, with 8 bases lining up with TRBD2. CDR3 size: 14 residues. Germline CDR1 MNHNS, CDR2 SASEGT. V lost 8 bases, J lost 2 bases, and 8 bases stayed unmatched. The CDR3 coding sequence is TGTGCCAGCGGTCGGGGGGGCGGACCCTACGAGCAGTACTTC. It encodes CASGRGGGPYEQYF.

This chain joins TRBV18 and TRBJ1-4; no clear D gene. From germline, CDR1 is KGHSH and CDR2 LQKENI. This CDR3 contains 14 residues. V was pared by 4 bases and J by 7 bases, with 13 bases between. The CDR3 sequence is CASSLISAGEKLFF. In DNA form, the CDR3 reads TGTGCCAGCTCACTGATATCCGCAGGTGAAAAACTGTTTTTT.

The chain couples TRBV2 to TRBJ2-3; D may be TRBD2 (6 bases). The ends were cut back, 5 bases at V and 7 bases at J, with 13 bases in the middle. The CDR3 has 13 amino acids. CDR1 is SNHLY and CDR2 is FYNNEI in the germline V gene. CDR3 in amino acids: CASSTRDFHTQYF. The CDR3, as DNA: TGTGCCAGCAGTACGAGGGACTTTCATACGCAGTATTTT.

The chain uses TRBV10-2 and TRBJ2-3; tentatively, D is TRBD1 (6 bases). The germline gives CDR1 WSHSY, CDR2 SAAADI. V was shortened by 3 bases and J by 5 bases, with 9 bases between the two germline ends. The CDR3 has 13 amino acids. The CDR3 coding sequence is TGCGCCAGCAGTGATACAGGGCGAGATACGCAGTATTTT. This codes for CASSDTGRDTQYF.

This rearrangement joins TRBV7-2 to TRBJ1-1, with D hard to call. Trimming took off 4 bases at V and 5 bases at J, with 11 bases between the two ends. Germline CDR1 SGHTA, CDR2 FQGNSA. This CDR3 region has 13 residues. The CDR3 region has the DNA TGTGCCAGCAGCTCCGACACGGGGACTGAAGCTTTCTTT. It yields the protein CASSSDTGTEAFF.

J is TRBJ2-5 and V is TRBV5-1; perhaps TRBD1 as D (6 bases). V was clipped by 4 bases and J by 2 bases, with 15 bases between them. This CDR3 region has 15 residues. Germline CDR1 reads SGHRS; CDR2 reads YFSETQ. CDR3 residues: CASSDPTGGQETQYF. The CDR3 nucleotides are TGCGCCAGCAGCGACCCGACAGGAGGTCAAGAGACCCAGTACTTC.

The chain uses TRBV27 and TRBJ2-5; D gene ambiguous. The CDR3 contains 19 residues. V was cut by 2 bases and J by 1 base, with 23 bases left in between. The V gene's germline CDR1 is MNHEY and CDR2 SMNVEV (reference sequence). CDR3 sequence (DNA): TGTGCCAGCAGTTTAAAACCCCACGCCACCGATTCAGCCCAAGAGACCCAGTACTTC. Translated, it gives CASSLKPHATDSAQETQYF.

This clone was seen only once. The CDR3 nucleotides are TGTGCCAGTAACGACAGGGGACCTGGAAACACCATATATTTT. Translation: CASNDRGPGNTIYF. V gene TRBV19 combines with J gene TRBJ1-3; 8 bases are a match to TRBD1. The CDR3 has 14 residues. Germline trimming cut 7 bases from V and 2 bases from J; bases unmatched to any gene: 4. Germline values: CDR1 LNHDA, CDR2 SQIVND (reference sequence).

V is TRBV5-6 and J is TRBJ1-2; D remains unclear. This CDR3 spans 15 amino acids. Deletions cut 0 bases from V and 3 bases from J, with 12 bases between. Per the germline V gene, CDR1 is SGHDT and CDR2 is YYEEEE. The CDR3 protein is CASSLVSSSDYGYTF. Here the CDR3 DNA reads TGTGCCAGCAGCTTGGTCAGTTCCTCCGACTATGGCTACACCTTC.

The DNA of the CDR3 is TGTGCCAGCAGTTGGACTAGCGGGGGACAAGAGACCCAGTACTTC. Residues: CASSWTSGGQETQYF. The chain carries TRBV28 and TRBJ2-5, with TRBD2 matching 13 bases. The CDR3 is 15 residues long. CDR1 and CDR2 from the germline V gene are MDHEN and SYDVKM. After removal of 4 bases from V and 2 bases from J, the junction contained 1 base not matched to a gene.

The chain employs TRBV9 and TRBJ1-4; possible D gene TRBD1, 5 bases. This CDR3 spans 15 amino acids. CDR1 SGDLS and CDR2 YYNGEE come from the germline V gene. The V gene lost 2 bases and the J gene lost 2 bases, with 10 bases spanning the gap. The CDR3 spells CASSVQGGTNEKLFF. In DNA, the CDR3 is TGTGCCAGCAGCGTCCAGGGCGGGACTAATGAAAAACTGTTTTTT.

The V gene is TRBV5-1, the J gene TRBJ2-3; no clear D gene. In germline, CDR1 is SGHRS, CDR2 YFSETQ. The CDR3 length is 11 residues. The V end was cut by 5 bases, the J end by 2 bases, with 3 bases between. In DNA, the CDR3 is TGCGCCAGCAGGCACACAGATACGCAGTATTTT. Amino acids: CASRHTDTQYF.

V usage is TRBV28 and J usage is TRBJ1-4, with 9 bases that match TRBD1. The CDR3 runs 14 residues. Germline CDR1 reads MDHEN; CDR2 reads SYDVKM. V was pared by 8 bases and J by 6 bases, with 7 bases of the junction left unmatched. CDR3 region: CASWTGAGDEKLFF. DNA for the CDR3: TGTGCCAGCTGGACAGGGGCGGGCGATGAAAAACTGTTTTTT.

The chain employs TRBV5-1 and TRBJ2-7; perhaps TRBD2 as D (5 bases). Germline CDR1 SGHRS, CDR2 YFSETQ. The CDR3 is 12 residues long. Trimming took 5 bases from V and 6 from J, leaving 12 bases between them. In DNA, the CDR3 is TGCGCCAGCAGTTGGACCGGACTCGAGCAGTACTTC. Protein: CASSWTGLEQYF.

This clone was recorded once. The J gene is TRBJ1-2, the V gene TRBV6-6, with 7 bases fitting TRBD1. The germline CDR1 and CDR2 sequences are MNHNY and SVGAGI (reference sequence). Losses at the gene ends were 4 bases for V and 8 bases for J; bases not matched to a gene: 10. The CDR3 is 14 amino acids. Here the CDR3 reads CASSSGTDSRGYTF. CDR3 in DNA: TGTGCCAGCAGTTCCGGGACAGACTCGCGGGGCTACACCTTC.

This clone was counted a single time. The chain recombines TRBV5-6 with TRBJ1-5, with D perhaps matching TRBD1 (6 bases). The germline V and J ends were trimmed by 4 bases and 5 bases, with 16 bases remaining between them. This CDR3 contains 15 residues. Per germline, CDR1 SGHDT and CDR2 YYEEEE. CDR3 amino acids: CASSHGIQGHQPQHF. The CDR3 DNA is TGTGCCAGCAGCCATGGAATCCAGGGGCATCAGCCCCAGCATTTT.

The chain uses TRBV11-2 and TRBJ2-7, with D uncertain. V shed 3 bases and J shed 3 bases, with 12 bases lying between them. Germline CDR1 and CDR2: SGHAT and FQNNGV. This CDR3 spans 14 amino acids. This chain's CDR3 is CASSFPRRFYEQYF. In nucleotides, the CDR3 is TGTGCCAGCAGCTTCCCCCGAAGGTTCTACGAGCAGTACTTC.

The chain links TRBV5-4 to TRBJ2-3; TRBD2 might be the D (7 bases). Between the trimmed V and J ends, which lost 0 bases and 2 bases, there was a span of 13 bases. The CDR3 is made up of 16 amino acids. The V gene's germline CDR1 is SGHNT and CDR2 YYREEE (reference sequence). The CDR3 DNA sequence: TGTGCCAGCAGCTTGGATGTGGGGGGGCTCACAGATACGCAGTATTTT. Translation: CASSLDVGGLTDTQYF.

The CDR3 is CASTGRYNQPQHF. The DNA of the CDR3 is TGCGCCAGCACCGGACGGTACAATCAGCCCCAGCATTTT. The chain links TRBV10-2 to TRBJ1-5, with D hard to call. The CDR3 consists of 13 residues. Trimming left V 7 bases short and J 3 bases short, with 10 bases between. Germline values: CDR1 WSHSY, CDR2 SAAADI.

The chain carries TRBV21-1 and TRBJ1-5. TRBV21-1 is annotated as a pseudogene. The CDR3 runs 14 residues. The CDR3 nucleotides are TGTGCCAGCAGCCGGGGACCGCACAATCAGCCCCAGCATTTT. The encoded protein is CASSRGPHNQPQHF.

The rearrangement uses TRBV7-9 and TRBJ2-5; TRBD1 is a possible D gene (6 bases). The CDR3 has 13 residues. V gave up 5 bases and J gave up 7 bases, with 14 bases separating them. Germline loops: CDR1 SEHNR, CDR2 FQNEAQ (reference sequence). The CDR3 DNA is TGTGCCAGCAGCCGATACAGGGACGGGACCCAGTACTTC. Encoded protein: CASSRYRDGTQYF.

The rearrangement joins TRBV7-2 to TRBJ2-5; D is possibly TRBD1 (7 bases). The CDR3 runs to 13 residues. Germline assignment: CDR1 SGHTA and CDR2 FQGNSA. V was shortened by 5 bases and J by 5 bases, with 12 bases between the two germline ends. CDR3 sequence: CASSKQGRETQYF. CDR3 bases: TGTGCCAGCAGCAAACAGGGGAGGGAGACCCAGTACTTC.